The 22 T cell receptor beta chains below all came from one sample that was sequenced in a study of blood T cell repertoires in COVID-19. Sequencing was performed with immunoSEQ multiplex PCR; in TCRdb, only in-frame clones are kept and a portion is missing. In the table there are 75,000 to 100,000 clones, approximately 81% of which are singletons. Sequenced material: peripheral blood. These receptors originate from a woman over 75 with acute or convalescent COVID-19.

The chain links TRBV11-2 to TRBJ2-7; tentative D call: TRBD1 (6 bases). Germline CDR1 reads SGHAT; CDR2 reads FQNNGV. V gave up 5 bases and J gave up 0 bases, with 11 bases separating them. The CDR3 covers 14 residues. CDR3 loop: CASSPDRPSYEQYF. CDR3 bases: TGTGCCAGCAGCCCCGACAGGCCCTCCTACGAGCAGTACTTC. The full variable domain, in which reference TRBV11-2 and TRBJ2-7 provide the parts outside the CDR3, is EAGVAQSPRYKIIEKRQSVAFWCNPISGHATLYWYQQILGQGPKLLIQFQNNGVVDDSQLPKDRFSAERLKGVDSTLKIQPAKLEDSAVYLCASSPDRPSYEQYFGPGTRLTVT.

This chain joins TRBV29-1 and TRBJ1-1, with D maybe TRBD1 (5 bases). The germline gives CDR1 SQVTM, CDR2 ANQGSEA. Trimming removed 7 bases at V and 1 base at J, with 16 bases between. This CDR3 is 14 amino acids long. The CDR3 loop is CSATTALGNTEAFF. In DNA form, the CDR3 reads TGCAGCGCCACGACAGCCCTAGGGAACACTGAAGCTTTCTTT.

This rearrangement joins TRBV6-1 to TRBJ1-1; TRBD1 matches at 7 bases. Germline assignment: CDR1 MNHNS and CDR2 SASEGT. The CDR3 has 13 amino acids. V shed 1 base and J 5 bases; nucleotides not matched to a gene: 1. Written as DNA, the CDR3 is TGTGCCAGCAGTGAAGGACAGGGAACTGAAGCTTTCTTT. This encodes CASSEGQGTEAFF.

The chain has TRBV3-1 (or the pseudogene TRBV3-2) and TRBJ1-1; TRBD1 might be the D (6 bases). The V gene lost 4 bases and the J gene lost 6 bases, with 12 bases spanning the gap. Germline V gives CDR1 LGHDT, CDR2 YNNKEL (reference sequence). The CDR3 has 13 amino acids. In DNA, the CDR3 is TGTGCCAGCAGCCGCAGACAGGAATCTGAAGCTTTCTTT. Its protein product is CASSRRQESEAFF.

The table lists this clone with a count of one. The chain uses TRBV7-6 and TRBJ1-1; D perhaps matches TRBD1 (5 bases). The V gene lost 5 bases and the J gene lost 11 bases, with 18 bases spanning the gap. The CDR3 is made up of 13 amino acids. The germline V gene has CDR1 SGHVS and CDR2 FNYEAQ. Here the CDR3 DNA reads TGTGCCAGCAGCCCCCCGCAGGGCCTCGGGGCTTTCTTT. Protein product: CASSPPQGLGAFF. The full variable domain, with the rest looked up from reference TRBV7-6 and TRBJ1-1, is GAGVSQSPRYKVTKRGQDVALRCDPISGHVSLYWYRQALGQGPEFLTYFNYEAQQDKSGLPNDRFSAERPEGSISTLTIQRTEQRDSAMYRCASSPPQGLGAFFGQGTRLTVV.

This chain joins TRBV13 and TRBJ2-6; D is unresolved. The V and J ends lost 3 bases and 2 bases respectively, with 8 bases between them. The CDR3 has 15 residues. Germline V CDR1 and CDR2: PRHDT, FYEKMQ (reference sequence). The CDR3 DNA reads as TGTGCCAGCAGCTTGGGCAGGACTGGGGCCAACGTCCTGACTTTC. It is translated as CASSLGRTGANVLTF.

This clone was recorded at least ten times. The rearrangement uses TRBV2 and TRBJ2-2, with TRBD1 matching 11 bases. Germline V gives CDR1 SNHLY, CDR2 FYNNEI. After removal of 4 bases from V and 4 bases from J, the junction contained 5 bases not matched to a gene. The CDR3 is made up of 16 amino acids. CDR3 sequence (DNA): TGTGCCAGCAGTGCCGGACAGGGGGCGGGCACCGGGGAGCTGTTTTTT. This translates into CASSAGQGAGTGELFF.

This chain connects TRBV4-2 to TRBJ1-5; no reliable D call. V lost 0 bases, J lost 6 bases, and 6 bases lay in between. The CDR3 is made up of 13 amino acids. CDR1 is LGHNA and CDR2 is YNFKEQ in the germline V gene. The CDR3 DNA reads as TGTGCCAGCAGCCAAGAATGGAGTCAGCCCCAGCATTTT. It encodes CASSQEWSQPQHF.

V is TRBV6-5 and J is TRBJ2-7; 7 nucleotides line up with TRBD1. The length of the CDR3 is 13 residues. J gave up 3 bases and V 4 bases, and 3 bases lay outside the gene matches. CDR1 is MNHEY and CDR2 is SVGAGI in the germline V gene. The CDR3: CASSFDRVYEQYV. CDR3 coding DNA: TGTGCCAGCAGTTTCGACAGGGTCTACGAGCAGTACGTC.

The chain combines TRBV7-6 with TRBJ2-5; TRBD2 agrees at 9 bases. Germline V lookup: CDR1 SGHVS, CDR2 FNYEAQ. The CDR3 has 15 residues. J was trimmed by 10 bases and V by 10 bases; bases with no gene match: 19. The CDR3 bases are TGTGCCACCTCCCGGTTGGGACTAGCTATGGGCGACCAGTACTTC. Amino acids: CATSRLGLAMGDQYF.

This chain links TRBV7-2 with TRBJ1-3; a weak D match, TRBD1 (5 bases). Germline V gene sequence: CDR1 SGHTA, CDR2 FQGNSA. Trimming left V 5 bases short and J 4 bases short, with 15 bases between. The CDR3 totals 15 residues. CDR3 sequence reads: CASSTQGFSGNTIYF. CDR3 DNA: TGTGCCAGCAGCACCCAGGGTTTTTCCGGAAACACCATATATTTT. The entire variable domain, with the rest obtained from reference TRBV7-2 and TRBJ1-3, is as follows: GAGVSQSPSNKVTEKGKDVELRCDPISGHTALYWYRQSLGQGLEFLIYFQGNSAPDKSGLPSDRFSAERTGGSVSTLTIQRTQQEDSAVYLCASSTQGFSGNTIYFGEGSWLTVV.

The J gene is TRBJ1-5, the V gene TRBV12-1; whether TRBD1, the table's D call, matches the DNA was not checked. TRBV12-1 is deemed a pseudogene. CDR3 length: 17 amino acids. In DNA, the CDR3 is TGTGCCAGCAGCCACCACCTTCCAGGGGAAAACAATCAGCCCCAGCATTTT. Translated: CASSHHLPGENNQPQHF.

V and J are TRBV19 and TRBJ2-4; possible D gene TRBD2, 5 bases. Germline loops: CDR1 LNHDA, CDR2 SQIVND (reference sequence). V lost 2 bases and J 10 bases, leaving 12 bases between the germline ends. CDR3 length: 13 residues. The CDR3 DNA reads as TGTGCCAGTAGTATAAGAGGGATTCATATTCAGTACTTC. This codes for CASSIRGIHIQYF.

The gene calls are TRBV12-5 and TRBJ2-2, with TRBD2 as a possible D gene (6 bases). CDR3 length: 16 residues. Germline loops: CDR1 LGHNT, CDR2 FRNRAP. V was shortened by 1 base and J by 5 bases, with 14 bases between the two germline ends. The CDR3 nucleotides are TGTGCTAGTGGTTTGGGTATGGGGGGTGATACCGGGGAGCTGTTTTTT. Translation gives CASGLGMGGDTGELFF.

The CDR3 region is CASSSRQGIVNTEAFF. In DNA form, the CDR3 reads TGTGCCAGCAGTTCCAGACAGGGAATTGTGAACACTGAAGCTTTCTTT. The chain links TRBV6-2 or TRBV6-3 to TRBJ1-1; 7 bases fit TRBD1. Unmatched junction bases numbered 8, after V lost 4 bases and J lost 0 bases. Per germline, CDR1 MNHEY and CDR2 SVGEGT. CDR3 length: 16 residues.

CDR3 sequence: CASSQDVRQYQPQHF. CDR3 DNA sequence: TGCGCCAGCAGCCAAGATGTGAGGCAGTATCAGCCCCAGCATTTT. The chain has TRBV4-3 and TRBJ1-5; D not certain. The germline CDR1 and CDR2 sequences are LGHNA and YSLEER. This CDR3 has 15 amino acids. The V end lost 0 bases, the J end lost 5 bases, and 11 bases lay between the germline ends.

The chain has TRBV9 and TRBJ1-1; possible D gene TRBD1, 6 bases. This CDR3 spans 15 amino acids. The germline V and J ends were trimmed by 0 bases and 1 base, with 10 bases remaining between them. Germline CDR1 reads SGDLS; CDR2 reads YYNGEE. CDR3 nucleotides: TGTGCCAGCAGCGTAGGGGACACTAGGAACACTGAAGCTTTCTTT. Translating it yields CASSVGDTRNTEAFF.

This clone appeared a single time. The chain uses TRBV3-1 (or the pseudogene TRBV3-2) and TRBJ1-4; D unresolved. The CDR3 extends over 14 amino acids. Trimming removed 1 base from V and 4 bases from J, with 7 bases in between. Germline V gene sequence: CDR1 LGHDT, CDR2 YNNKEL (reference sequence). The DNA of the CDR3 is TGTGCCAGCAGCCAAGGCAGTCTTAATGAAAAACTGTTTTTT. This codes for CASSQGSLNEKLFF.

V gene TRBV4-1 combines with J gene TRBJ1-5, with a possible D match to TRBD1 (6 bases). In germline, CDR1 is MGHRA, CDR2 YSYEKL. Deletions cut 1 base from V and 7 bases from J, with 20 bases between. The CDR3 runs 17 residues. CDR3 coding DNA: TGCGCCAGCAGCCAAGGTCCCACAGGGACGCAGCGGCAGCCCCAGCATTTT. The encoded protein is CASSQGPTGTQRQPQHF.

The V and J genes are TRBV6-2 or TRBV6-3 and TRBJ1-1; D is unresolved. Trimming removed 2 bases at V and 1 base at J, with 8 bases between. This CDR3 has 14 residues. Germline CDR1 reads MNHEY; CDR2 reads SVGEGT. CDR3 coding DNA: TGTGCCAGCAGTTACGGAGGCCAGAACACTGAAGCTTTCTTT. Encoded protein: CASSYGGQNTEAFF.

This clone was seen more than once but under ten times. CDR3 protein: CASKRSSYNSPLHF. CDR3 DNA sequence: TGTGCCAGCAAAAGGAGCTCCTATAATTCACCCCTCCACTTT. The gene calls are TRBV6-5 and TRBJ1-6; D is undetermined. CDR1 and CDR2 from the germline V gene are MNHEY and SVGAGI. The CDR3 has 14 amino acids. Trimming stripped 7 bases from V and 0 bases from J, with 7 bases between.

The CDR3 DNA reads as TGTGCCAGCGCCGTCCGGGGGTGGGCTCAGCCCCAGCATTTT. It specifies CASAVRGWAQPQHF. The rearrangement links TRBV28 to TRBJ1-5; maybe TRBD1 (5 bases). Germline V gives CDR1 MDHEN, CDR2 SYDVKM. This CDR3 has 14 amino acids. The ends were cut back, 8 bases at V and 6 bases at J, with 17 bases in the middle.